The 14 T cell receptor beta chains below all came from one sample that was sequenced in a study of identical twins. Using its own MiXCR run on the 5' RACE reads, TCRdb lists one record per CDR3 protein. The sample shows some 710,000 distinct CDR3 sequences, 6.1% of them seen only once. The material sequenced was naive T cells sorted from blood. The receptors were gathered from a man younger than 30 in good health.

Many counts were recorded for this clonotype. V gene TRBV25-1 combines with J gene TRBJ1-1, with D perhaps TRBD1 (5 bases). The length of the CDR3 is 15 residues. In germline, CDR1 is MGHDK, CDR2 SYGVNS. V gave up 2 bases and J gave up 2 bases, with 12 bases separating them. CDR3 bases: TGTGCCAGCAGTGAAGGGGGACGGCCTAACACTGAAGCTTTCTTT. It is translated as CASSEGGRPNTEAFF.

The chain employs TRBV6-2 or TRBV6-3 and TRBJ1-5; the match to TRBD1 covers 7 bases. The CDR3 is 17 residues long. J lost 3 bases, V lost 2 bases, and 10 bases had no gene match. Per the germline V gene, CDR1 is MNHEY and CDR2 is SVGEGT. The CDR3 protein is CASSYDTGQAPNQPQHF. The CDR3 region has the DNA TGTGCCAGCAGTTACGATACCGGACAGGCCCCCAATCAGCCCCAGCATTTT.

The chain has TRBV7-9 and TRBJ2-7; 7 bases map to TRBD1. The CDR3 is made up of 16 amino acids. J was trimmed by 0 bases and V by 4 bases; bases with no gene match: 9. Germline lookup yields CDR1 SEHNR and CDR2 FQNEAQ (reference sequence). As DNA, the CDR3 is TGTGCCAGCAGCTCGCAGCAGGGGGTTCTCTCCTACGAGCAGTACTTC. Translation: CASSSQQGVLSYEQYF.

V and J are TRBV6-2 or TRBV6-3 and TRBJ2-7; TRBD1 aligns across 7 bases. Germline CDR1 reads MNHEY; CDR2 reads SVGEGT. Losses at the gene ends were 6 bases for V and 5 bases for J; bases not matched to a gene: 10. The length of the CDR3 is 14 residues. As DNA, the CDR3 is TGTGCCAGCAGCAACCCCTACAGGGGAAACGAGCAGTACGTC. Residues: CASSNPYRGNEQYV.

This clonotype showed up many times. The rearrangement uses TRBV12-3 or TRBV12-4 and TRBJ2-7; D could derive from TRBD1 or TRBD2 (5 bases each). This CDR3 contains 15 residues. V was clipped by 2 bases and J by 0 bases, with 11 bases between them. This CDR3 reads CASSLQGDLSYEQYV. The CDR3, as DNA: TGTGCCAGCAGTTTACAGGGAGACCTCTCCTACGAGCAGTACGTC.

The chain uses TRBV24-1 and TRBJ2-2, with D perhaps matching TRBD2 (5 bases). Germline V gives CDR1 KGHDR, CDR2 SFDVKD. The CDR3 loop spans 16 amino acids. Trimming took off 1 base at V and 7 bases at J, with 15 bases between the two ends. The DNA of the CDR3 is TGTGCCACCAGTGATTTTGACGGACTGTTGGGCGGGGAGCTGTTTTTT. Encoded protein: CATSDFDGLLGGELFF.

This clonotype has at least ten counts. The chain employs TRBV27 and TRBJ2-1; no firm D call. The V and J ends lost 9 bases and 3 bases respectively, with 12 bases between them. CDR3 size: 13 residues. Per germline, CDR1 MNHEY and CDR2 SMNVEV (reference sequence). For the CDR3, the DNA is TGTGCCAGGGGTTCGGATTACTACAATGAGCAGTTCTTC. Translating it yields CARGSDYYNEQFF.

The rearrangement uses TRBV6-1 and TRBJ2-7, with TRBD2 identical over 8 bases. The CDR3 has 17 amino acids. Germline CDR1 and CDR2: MNHNS and SASEGT. V gave up 3 bases and J gave up 0 bases; unmatched junction bases: 10. The CDR3 sequence: CASSEYRGSGSSYEQYV. The CDR3 DNA reads TGTGCCAGCAGTGAGTATCGCGGAAGCGGGAGCTCCTACGAGCAGTACGTC.

This clonotype was seen repeatedly, ten times or more. The chain has TRBV29-1 and TRBJ1-2; D is unresolved. V was trimmed by 5 bases and J by 2 bases, leaving 15 bases between them. Germline V gene sequence: CDR1 SQVTM, CDR2 ANQGSEA. The CDR3 runs 14 residues. The CDR3 nucleotides read TGCAGCGTTCCAGCTGACGGACTAAACTATGGCTACACCTTC. It encodes CSVPADGLNYGYTF.

The sample holds a few counts of this clonotype. This chain connects TRBV2 to TRBJ2-1, with D possibly called TRBD1 or TRBD2 (5 bases each). Looked up from germline, CDR1 is SNHLY and CDR2 is FYNNEI. V was pared by 3 bases and J by 5 bases, with 8 bases between. The length of the CDR3 is 13 residues. CDR3 region: CASSDEGNNEQFF. The CDR3 DNA is TGTGCCAGCAGTGATGAGGGGAACAATGAGCAGTTCTTC.

In this sample, this clonotype turned up many times. V and J are TRBV6-1 and TRBJ1-1; 9 bases line up with TRBD1. Germline CDR1 is MNHNS and CDR2 is SASEGT. The CDR3 contains 13 residues. Trimming cost V 6 bases and J 11 bases; bases outside gene matches: 10. CDR3 amino acids: CASSLGQGLKAFF. As DNA, the CDR3 is TGTGCCAGCAGCCTAGGACAGGGGTTAAAGGCTTTCTTT.

This clonotype was observed at least ten times. The genes are TRBV7-2 and TRBJ2-7; 10 positions match TRBD1. In germline, CDR1 is SGHTA, CDR2 FQGNSA. J gave up 2 bases and V 6 bases, and 7 bases lay outside the gene matches. The CDR3 length is 15 residues. CDR3 sequence: CASSRQGAVTYEQYF. DNA for the CDR3: TGTGCCAGCAGTCGACAGGGGGCTGTAACCTACGAGCAGTACTTC.

The table lists this clonotype with many counts. V usage is TRBV29-1 and J usage is TRBJ2-7; 8 bases are shared with TRBD2. From germline, CDR1 is SQVTM and CDR2 ANQGSEA. This CDR3 contains 15 residues. J lost 2 bases, V lost 3 bases, and 9 bases had no gene match. The chain's CDR3 is CSVEGDSGTPYEQYF. The DNA for the CDR3 is TGCAGCGTTGAGGGGGATAGCGGGACCCCCTACGAGCAGTACTTC.

This clonotype was found many times. The J gene is TRBJ1-4, the V gene TRBV25-1, with a weak D call TRBD1 (5 bases). The CDR3 totals 15 residues. The V end lost 7 bases, the J end lost 0 bases, and 12 bases lay between the germline ends. Germline CDR1 reads MGHDK; CDR2 reads SYGVNS. The CDR3: CASTRGASTNEKLFF. CDR3 sequence (DNA): TGTGCCAGCACCCGAGGGGCCTCAACTAATGAAAAACTGTTTTTT.